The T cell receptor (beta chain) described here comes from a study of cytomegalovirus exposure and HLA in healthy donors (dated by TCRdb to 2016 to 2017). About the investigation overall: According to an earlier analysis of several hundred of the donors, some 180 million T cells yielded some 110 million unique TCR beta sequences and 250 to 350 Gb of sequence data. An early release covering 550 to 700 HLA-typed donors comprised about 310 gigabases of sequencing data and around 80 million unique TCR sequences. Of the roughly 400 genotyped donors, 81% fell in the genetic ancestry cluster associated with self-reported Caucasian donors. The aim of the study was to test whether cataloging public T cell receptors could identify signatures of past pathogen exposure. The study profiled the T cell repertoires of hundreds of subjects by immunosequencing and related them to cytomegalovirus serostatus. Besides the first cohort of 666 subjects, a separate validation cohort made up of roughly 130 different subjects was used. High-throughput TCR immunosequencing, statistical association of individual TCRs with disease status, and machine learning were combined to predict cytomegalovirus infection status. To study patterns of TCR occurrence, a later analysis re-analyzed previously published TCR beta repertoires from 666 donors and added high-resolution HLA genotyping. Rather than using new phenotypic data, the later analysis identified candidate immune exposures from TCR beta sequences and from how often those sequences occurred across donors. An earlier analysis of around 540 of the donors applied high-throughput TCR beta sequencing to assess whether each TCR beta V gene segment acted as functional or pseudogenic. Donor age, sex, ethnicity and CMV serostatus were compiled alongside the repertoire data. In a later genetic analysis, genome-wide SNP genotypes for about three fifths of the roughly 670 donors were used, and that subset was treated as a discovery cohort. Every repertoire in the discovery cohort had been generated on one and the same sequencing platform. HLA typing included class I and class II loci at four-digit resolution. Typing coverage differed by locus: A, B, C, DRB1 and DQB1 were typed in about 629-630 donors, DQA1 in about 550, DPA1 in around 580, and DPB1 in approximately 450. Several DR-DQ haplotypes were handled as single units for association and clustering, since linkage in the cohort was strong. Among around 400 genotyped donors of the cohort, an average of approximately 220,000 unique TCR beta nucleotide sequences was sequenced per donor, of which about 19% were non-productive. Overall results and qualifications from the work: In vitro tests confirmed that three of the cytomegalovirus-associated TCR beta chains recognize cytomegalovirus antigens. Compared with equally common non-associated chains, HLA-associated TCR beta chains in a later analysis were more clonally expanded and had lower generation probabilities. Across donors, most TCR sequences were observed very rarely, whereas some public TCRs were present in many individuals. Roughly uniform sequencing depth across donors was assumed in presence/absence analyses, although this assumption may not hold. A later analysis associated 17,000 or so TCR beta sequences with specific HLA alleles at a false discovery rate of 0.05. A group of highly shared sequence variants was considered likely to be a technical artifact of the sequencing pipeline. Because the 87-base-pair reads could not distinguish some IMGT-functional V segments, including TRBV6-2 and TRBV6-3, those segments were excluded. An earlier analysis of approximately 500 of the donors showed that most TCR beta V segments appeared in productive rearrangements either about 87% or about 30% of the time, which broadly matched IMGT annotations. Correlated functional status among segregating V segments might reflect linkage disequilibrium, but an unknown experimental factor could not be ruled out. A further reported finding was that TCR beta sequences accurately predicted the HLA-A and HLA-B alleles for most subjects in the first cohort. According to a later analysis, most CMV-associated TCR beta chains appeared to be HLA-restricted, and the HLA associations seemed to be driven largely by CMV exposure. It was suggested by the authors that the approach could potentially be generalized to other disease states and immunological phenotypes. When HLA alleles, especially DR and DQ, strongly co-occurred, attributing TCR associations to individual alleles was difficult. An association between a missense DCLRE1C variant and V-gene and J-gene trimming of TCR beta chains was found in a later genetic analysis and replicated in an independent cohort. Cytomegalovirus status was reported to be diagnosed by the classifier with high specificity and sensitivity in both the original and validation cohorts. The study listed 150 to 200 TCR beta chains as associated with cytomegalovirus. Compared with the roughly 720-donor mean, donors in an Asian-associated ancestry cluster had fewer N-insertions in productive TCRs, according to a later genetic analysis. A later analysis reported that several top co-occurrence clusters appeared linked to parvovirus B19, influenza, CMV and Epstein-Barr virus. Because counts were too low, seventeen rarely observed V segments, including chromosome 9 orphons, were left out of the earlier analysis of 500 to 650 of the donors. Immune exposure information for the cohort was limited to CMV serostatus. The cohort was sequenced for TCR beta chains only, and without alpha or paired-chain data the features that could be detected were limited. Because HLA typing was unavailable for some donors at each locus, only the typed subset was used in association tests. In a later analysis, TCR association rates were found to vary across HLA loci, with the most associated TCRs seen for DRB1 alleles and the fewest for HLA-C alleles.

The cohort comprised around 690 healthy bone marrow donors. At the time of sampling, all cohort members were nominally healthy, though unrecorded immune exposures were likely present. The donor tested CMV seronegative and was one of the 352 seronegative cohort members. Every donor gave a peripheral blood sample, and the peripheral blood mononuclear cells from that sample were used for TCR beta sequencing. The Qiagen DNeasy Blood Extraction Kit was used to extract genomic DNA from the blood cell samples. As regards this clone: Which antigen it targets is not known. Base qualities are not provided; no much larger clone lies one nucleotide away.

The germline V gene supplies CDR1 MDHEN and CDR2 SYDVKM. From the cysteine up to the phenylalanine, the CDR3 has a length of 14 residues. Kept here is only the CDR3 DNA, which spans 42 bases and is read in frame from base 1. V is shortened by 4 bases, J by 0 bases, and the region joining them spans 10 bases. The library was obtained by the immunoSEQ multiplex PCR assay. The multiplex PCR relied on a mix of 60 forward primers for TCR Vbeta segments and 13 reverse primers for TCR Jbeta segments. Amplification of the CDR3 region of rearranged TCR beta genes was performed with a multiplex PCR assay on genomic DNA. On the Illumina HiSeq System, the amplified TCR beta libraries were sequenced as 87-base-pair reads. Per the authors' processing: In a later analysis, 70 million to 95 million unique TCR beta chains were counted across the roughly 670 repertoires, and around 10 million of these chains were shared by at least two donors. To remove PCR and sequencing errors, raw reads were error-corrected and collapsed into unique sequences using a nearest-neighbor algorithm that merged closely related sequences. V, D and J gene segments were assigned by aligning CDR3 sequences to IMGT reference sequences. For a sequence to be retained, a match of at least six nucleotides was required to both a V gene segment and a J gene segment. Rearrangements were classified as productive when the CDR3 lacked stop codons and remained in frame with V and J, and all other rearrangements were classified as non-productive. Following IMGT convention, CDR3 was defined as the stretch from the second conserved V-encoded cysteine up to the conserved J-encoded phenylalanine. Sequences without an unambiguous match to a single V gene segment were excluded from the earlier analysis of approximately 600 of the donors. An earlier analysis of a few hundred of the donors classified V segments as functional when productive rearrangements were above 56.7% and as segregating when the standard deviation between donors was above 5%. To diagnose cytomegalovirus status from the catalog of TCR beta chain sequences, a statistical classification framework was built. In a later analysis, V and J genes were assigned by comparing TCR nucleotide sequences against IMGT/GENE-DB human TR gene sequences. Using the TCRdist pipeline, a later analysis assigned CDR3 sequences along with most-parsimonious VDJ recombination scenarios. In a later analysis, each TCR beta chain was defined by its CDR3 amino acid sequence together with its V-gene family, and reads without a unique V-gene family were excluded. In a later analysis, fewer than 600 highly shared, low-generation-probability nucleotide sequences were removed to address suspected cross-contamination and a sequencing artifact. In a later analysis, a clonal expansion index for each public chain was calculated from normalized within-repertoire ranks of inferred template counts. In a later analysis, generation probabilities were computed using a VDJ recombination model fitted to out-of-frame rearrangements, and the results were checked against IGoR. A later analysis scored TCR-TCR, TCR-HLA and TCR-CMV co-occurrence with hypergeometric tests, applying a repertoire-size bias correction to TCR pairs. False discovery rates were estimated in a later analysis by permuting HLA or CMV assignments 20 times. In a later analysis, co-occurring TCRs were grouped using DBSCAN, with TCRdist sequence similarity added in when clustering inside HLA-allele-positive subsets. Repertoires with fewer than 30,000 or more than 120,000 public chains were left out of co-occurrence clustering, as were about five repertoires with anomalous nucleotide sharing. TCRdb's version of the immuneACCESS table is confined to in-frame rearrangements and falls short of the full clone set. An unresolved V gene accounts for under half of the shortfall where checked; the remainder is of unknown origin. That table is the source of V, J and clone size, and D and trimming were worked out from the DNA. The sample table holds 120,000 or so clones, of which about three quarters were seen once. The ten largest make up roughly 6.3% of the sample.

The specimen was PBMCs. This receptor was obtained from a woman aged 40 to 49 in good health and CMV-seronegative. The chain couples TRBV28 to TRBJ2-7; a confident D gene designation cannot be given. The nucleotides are TGTGCCAGCAGTTCCCCCGGTAACTCCTACGAGCAGTACTTC. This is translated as CASSSPGNSYEQYF.